This T cell receptor (beta chain) was sequenced for a study of cytomegalovirus exposure and HLA in healthy donors. V was shortened by 3 bases and J by 13 bases, with 16 bases between the two germline ends. From germline, CDR1 is MNHEY and CDR2 SVGAGI. The CDR3 runs 14 residues. Profiled with immunoSEQ multiplex PCR; TCRdb holds only in-frame clones, not every one. The table has roughly 120,000 clones, 80% to 90% seen once. Worth noting for this clone: What it binds is unknown.

Separate from the 666-subject first cohort was the approximately 120-subject validation cohort, to which the donors belonged. Study results and limitations: The authors confirmed in vitro that a few CMV-associated chains were specific for CMV antigens. The authors listed 150 or so TCR beta chains as cytomegalovirus-associated.

The material sequenced was PBMCs. The gene calls are TRBV6-5 and TRBJ1-6; the D gene is possibly TRBD1 (5 bases). The origin of this receptor is a young man in good health and CMV-seropositive. The CDR3 DNA follows: TGTGCCAGCAGTTATACGACAGTTAAGTGGCCCCTCCACTTT. It specifies CASSYTTVKWPLHF.